This entry is about one T cell receptor (beta chain). The sample originates from a study of blood T cell repertoires in COVID-19. Participants spanned ages about 18 to 100 years and resided in about two dozen US areas. Membership in each cohort depended on participant-reported clinical history. Original handling: Reference gene primer amplification gave nucleated cell count estimates. Clones were sequenced by immunoSEQ multiplex PCR, and TCRdb holds only the in-frame ones, with some missing. V and J calls plus clone size are reproduced from that table; the DNA served to infer D and trimming. This sample has 250,000 to 350,000 clones, with 88% found just once. The germline gives CDR1 SGHVS, CDR2 FQNEAQ. The V and J ends lost 5 bases and 5 bases respectively, with 24 bases between them. This CDR3 has 17 amino acids.

The origin of this receptor is a woman between 50 and 59 years old who had recovered from COVID-19. The V gene is TRBV7-8, the J gene TRBJ1-1; D remains unclear. Source material: PBMCs or T cells enriched from blood (not recorded which). The CDR3 sequence is CASSQTTITPTGTEAFF. In DNA form, the CDR3 reads TGTGCCAGCAGCCAAACAACCATCACACCCACGGGGACTGAAGCTTTCTTT.